Listed below are T cell receptor beta chains from one sample, sequenced in a study of CD8 T cells in ankylosing spondylitis. Using its own MiXCR run on the 5' RACE reads, TCRdb lists one record per CDR3 protein. Found here are approximately 250,000 distinct CDR3 sequences, roughly a quarter of them singletons; the top ten hold approximately 0.61%. Sequencing was done on a sample of blood, either unsorted or a sorted T cell fraction (not recorded which). These receptors came from a male donor with ankylosing spondylitis or in good health (not recorded which). CDR3s leave out the opening cysteine and the closing phenylalanine or tryptophan. The order of the fields is V gene, J gene, clone size, CDR3 protein. A row's size may be missing; if present it is once, few, many or a size class.

TRBV20-1	TRBJ2-5	many	SAPETGGETQY
TRBV9	TRBJ1-1	many	ASSVATGLSGAF
TRBV12-3/TRBV12-4	TRBJ2-1	many	ASRTTEKWSYNEQF
TRBV20-1	TRBJ2-1	many	SAPVFSGDNEQF
TRBV12-3/TRBV12-4	TRBJ2-7	few	ASRLRLGQDLYEQY
TRBV27	TRBJ2-1	.	ASSLTGTDNEQF
TRBV18	TRBJ2-7	many	ASSDRDAGEQY
TRBV20-1	TRBJ2-3	few	SAKRWGVEDTQY
TRBV7-8	TRBJ1-4	many	ASSSTGVNEKLF
TRBV5-5	TRBJ2-1	many	ASSLAHRTSGNNEQF
TRBV20-1	TRBJ1-6	many	SAPVAQESPLH
TRBV28	TRBJ1-4	few	ASSRKSEKLF
TRBV7-2	TRBJ1-2	.	ASSLVAGENYGYT
TRBV5-1	TRBJ2-2	many	ASSLGNLGTGELF
TRBV6-1	TRBJ1-5	few	AAGQASNQPQH
TRBV4-1	TRBJ2-6	few	ASSQPGQGATGANVLT